These 8 T cell receptor beta chains were all obtained from the same sample, sequenced in a study of graft-versus-host responses after intestinal transplantation (dated by TCRdb to the early 2020s). Libraries came from the immunoSEQ multiplex PCR assay. As stored in TCRdb, this immuneACCESS dataset retains in-frame rearrangements with V and J assigned. A fraction of the clones does not appear; measured against another copy, unresolved V genes explain less than half of the discrepancy, and the remainder lacks a known reason. Recorded for this sample are about 88,000 clones; 75% to 95% of them occurred a single time. The ten largest account for approximately 0.32% of the sample. The time point label corresponds to: cells obtained before transplantation from donor or recipient. Their cognate antigens are unknown. The sequencing used unstimulated CD4+ T cells sorted from spleen or lymph node cells, collected before transplant. Receptors were obtained from a human donor who was the organ donor for an intestinal transplant.

The rearrangement joins TRBV27 to TRBJ2-3, with 10 bases fitting TRBD2. After removal of 6 bases from V and 2 bases from J, the junction contained 14 bases not matched to a gene. CDR1 is MNHEY and CDR2 is SMNVEV in the germline V gene (reference sequence). This CDR3 contains 18 residues. The CDR3 bases are TGTGCCAGCAGAAGCGGGAGGGCCTCGGGTAAAGTCACAGATACGCAGTATTTT. Translating it yields CASRSGRASGKVTDTQYF.

This clone was found a few times. The chain recombines TRBV6-6 with TRBJ2-3; D gene unclear. V was cut by 6 bases and J by 3 bases, with 7 bases left in between. This CDR3 has 12 residues. Germline CDR1 is MNHNY and CDR2 is SVGAGI (reference sequence). CDR3 coding DNA: TGTGCCAGCAGCCCTAATACAGATACGCAGTATTTT. Translated, it gives CASSPNTDTQYF.

The chain joins TRBV7-9 to TRBJ2-7; TRBD1 agrees at 10 bases. The germline CDR1 and CDR2 sequences are SEHNR and FQNEAQ (reference sequence). Germline trimming cut 5 bases from V and 4 bases from J; bases unmatched to any gene: 14. The length of the CDR3 is 17 residues. The CDR3 is CASSRPGTGEALYEQYF. Written as DNA, the CDR3 is TGTGCCAGCAGCCGTCCCGGGACAGGGGAAGCTCTTTACGAGCAGTACTTC.

V is TRBV4-1 and J is TRBJ2-3; TRBD2 matches at 7 bases. J gave up 5 bases and V 0 bases, and 8 bases lay outside the gene matches. CDR3 length: 16 residues. Looked up from germline, CDR1 is MGHRA and CDR2 is YSYEKL. CDR3 in amino acids: CASSQDETAGKDTQYF. CDR3 nucleotides: TGCGCCAGCAGCCAAGACGAAACAGCGGGAAAAGATACGCAGTATTTT.

The chain joins TRBV2 to TRBJ1-3; 7 positions match TRBD1. V gave up 6 bases and J gave up 0 bases; unmatched junction bases: 5. Germline V gene sequence: CDR1 SNHLY, CDR2 FYNNEI. This CDR3 has 15 amino acids. Here the CDR3 reads CASRPDRVSGNTIYF. The CDR3 nucleotides read TGTGCCAGCAGACCTGACAGGGTCTCTGGAAACACCATATATTTT.

V is TRBV5-1 and J is TRBJ1-1, with D perhaps TRBD1 (6 bases). Per the germline V gene, CDR1 is SGHRS and CDR2 is YFSETQ. Trimming shortened V by 0 bases and J by 6 bases, and 12 bases separated the two germline ends. The CDR3 is 14 amino acids. The CDR3 nucleotides read TGCGCCAGCAGCTTGGATATTAGGACAGCTGAAGCTTTCTTT. Residues: CASSLDIRTAEAFF.

The chain recombines TRBV28 with TRBJ2-7, with a possible D match to TRBD2 (6 bases). This CDR3 region has 20 residues. V dropped 3 bases and J dropped 9 bases, with 36 bases sitting between them. Germline V gene data show CDR1 as MDHEN and CDR2 as SYDVKM. CDR3 sequence (DNA): TGTGCCAGCAGTTTGGATATCCCCCCCCCTCCAGCGGGTTTGGAGACTGCGCAGTACTTC. Protein product: CASSLDIPPPPAGLETAQYF.

This clone was found a few times. The chain couples TRBV4-1 to TRBJ2-5; 8 nucleotides agree with TRBD2. The germline CDR1 and CDR2 sequences are MGHRA and YSYEKL. This CDR3 comprises 15 residues. Trimming removed 3 bases from V and 2 bases from J; junction bases left unmatched: 5. Here the CDR3 reads CASSQESGGQETQYF. The CDR3 nucleotides read TGCGCCAGCAGCCAGGAAAGCGGGGGACAAGAGACCCAGTACTTC.